Here is one T cell receptor (beta chain) with its context. What it binds is unknown. The protocol was immunoSEQ multiplex PCR, while the TCRdb copy is restricted to in-frame clones and leaves out a portion. The sample contains roughly 140,000 clones, about 87% of which appear only once. The data are from a study of T cell responses to AZD1222 COVID-19 vaccine. Findings and caveats of the study: The sample set comprised mostly white British donors with more females, and clonal diversity was possibly underestimated.

CDR1 and CDR2 (germline): SGHTA, FQGNSA. The CDR3 sequence is 13 residues long. The V and J ends lost 5 bases and 4 bases, in that order; junction bases with no gene match: 4. Sequenced here: peripheral blood, sampled on day 0 of MenACWY control vaccination. The rearrangement joins TRBV7-2 to TRBJ1-1, with 7 bases fitting TRBD1. This TCR came from an adult in good health. The CDR3 protein is CASSTTGATEAFF. The CDR3 nucleotides are TGTGCCAGCAGCACTACAGGGGCCACTGAAGCTTTCTTT.